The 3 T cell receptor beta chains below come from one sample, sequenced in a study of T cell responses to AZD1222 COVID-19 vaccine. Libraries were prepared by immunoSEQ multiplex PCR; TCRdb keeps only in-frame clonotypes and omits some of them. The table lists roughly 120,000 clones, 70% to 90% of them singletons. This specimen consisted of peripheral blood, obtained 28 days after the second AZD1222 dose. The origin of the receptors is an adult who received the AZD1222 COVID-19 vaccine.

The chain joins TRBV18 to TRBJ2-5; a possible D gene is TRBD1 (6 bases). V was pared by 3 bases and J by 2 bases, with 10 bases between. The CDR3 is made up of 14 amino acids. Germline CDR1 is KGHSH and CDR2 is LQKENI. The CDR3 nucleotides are TGTGCCAGCTCACCGCGACAGGTACAAGAGACCCAGTACTTC. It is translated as CASSPRQVQETQYF.

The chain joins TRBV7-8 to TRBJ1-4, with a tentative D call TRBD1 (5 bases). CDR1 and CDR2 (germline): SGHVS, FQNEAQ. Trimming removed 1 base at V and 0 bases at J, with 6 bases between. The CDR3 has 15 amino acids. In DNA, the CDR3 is TGTGCCAGCAGCTTAGAGGGGCCAACTAATGAAAAACTGTTTTTT. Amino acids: CASSLEGPTNEKLFF.

Here the CDR3 reads CASSPAGQLNEKLFF. DNA of the CDR3: TGTGCCAGCAGCCCGGCGGGACAGCTTAATGAAAAACTGTTTTTT. The J gene is TRBJ1-4, the V gene TRBV7-9, with TRBD1 matching 7 bases. This CDR3 has 15 amino acids. The V gene end was trimmed by 5 bases and the J gene end by 4 bases; junction bases not matched to a gene: 7. From germline, CDR1 is SEHNR and CDR2 FQNEAQ (reference sequence).